A single sample is the source of the 20 T cell receptor beta chains below, sequenced in a study of blood T cell repertoires in COVID-19. Sequencing was performed with immunoSEQ multiplex PCR; in TCRdb, only in-frame clones are kept and a portion is missing. Among fewer than 300,000 clones listed, over 70% were seen once. Sequencing was done on a sample of peripheral blood. The receptors here all came from a woman aged 80 or older with acute or convalescent COVID-19.

In DNA, the CDR3 is TGCAGCGTTACAGAAGATGGCTACACCTTC. This encodes CSVTEDGYTF. The chain recombines TRBV29-1 with TRBJ1-2; D remains ambiguous. This CDR3 is built from 10 residues. From germline, CDR1 is SQVTM and CDR2 ANQGSEA. Trimming took 5 bases from V and 6 from J, leaving 7 bases between them. Variable domain in full (rest from reference TRBV29-1 and TRBJ1-2): SAVISQKPSRDICQRGTSLTIQCQVDSQVTMMFWYRQQPGQSLTLIATANQGSEATYESGFVIDKFPISRPNLTFSTLTVSNMSPEDSSIYLCSVTEDGYTFGSGTRLTVV.

This clone was seen a handful of times. The chain recombines TRBV7-3 with TRBJ2-6; D may be TRBD1 (6 bases). CDR3 length: 17 residues. Trimming removed 2 bases at V and 0 bases at J, with 11 bases between. Germline V lookup: CDR1 SGHTA, CDR2 FQGTGA. The chain's CDR3 is CASSLGAGDSGANVLTF. The CDR3, as DNA: TGTGCCAGCAGCTTAGGAGCAGGGGACTCTGGGGCCAACGTCCTGACTTTC.

This chain joins TRBV5-1 and TRBJ1-1; 11 nucleotides line up with TRBD1. J gave up 0 bases and V 5 bases, and 3 bases lay outside the gene matches. Germline CDR1 reads SGHRS; CDR2 reads YFSETQ. The CDR3 is 15 residues long. The CDR3 here is CASSGQGAMNTEAFF. The CDR3, as DNA: TGCGCCAGCAGTGGACAGGGGGCGATGAACACTGAAGCTTTCTTT.

V and J are TRBV10-3 and TRBJ2-7, with 11 nucleotides matching TRBD1. The CDR3 is 16 residues long. Germline values: CDR1 ENHRY, CDR2 SYGVKD. Trimming removed 6 bases from V and 2 bases from J; junction bases left unmatched: 9. The CDR3 coding sequence is TGTGCCATCAGCGAAACGGGACAGGGGGGACCCTACGAGCAGTACTTC. Protein sequence: CAISETGQGGPYEQYF.

This clone has just a few counts. This chain uses TRBV7-2 with TRBJ1-5; 11 nucleotides match TRBD1. The germline CDR1 and CDR2 sequences are SGHTA and FQGNSA. J gave up 11 bases and V 5 bases, and 11 bases lay outside the gene matches. This CDR3 has 15 residues. CDR3 DNA: TGTGCCAGCAGCACCCCGGGACAGGGGGTTAAGTCCCAGCATTTT. Translated: CASSTPGQGVKSQHF.

This clone occurred a few times. The genes are TRBV5-4 and TRBJ2-1, with D possibly being TRBD1 (5 bases). V was pared by 5 bases and J by 8 bases, with 17 bases between. Germline loops: CDR1 SGHNT, CDR2 YYREEE (reference sequence). The CDR3 runs to 14 residues. The CDR3 sequence is CASRGQGDGYEQFF. CDR3 DNA sequence: TGTGCCAGCAGAGGGCAGGGCGATGGTTATGAGCAGTTCTTC.

The chain uses TRBV5-5 and TRBJ1-1; 8 nucleotides align to TRBD1. Germline CDR1 reads SGHKS; CDR2 reads YYEKEE (reference sequence). This CDR3 spans 16 amino acids. V shed 4 bases and J 1 base; nucleotides not matched to a gene: 9. Here the CDR3 reads CASSRYQGARNTEAFF. The DNA of the CDR3 is TGTGCCAGCAGCCGATATCAGGGGGCGCGGAACACTGAAGCTTTCTTT. Supplemented by reference TRBV5-5 and TRBJ1-1, the full variable domain reads DAGVTQSPTHLIKTRGQQVTLRCSPISGHKSVSWYQQVLGQGPQFIFQYYEKEERGRGNFPDRFSARQFPNYSSELNVNALLLGDSALYLCASSRYQGARNTEAFFGQGTRLTVV.

This clone was detected only once. The chain has TRBV18 and TRBJ2-5; maybe TRBD2 (5 bases). The length of the CDR3 is 14 residues. The germline V gene encodes CDR1 KGHSH and CDR2 LQKENI. The V end was cut by 2 bases, the J end by 5 bases, with 12 bases between. CDR3 nucleotides: TGTGCCAGCTCACCATACGCGGGCGCGGAGACCCAGTACTTC. Amino acids: CASSPYAGAETQYF.

The chain uses TRBV9 and TRBJ2-2; TRBD1 agrees at 7 bases. This CDR3 has 14 residues. CDR1 is SGDLS, CDR2 YYNGEE, per germline. J was trimmed by 1 base and V by 6 bases; bases with no gene match: 3. The CDR3 region is CASTRTGNTGELFF. The CDR3 bases are TGTGCCAGCACCCGGACAGGGAACACCGGGGAGCTGTTTTTT.

The V call is TRBV5-4, the J call TRBJ2-7; 9 positions match TRBD2. V gave up 0 bases and J gave up 7 bases; unmatched junction bases: 8. The germline V gene encodes CDR1 SGHNT and CDR2 YYREEE (reference sequence). The CDR3 consists of 15 residues. The DNA for the CDR3 is TGTGCCAGCAGCTTGGGGTATGCGGGAGGGAGGGAGCAGTACTTC. Its protein is CASSLGYAGGREQYF.

This clone was seen more than once but under ten times. The chain couples TRBV4-1 to TRBJ1-2; D perhaps matches TRBD1 (6 bases). The CDR3 is 15 amino acids. Trimming removed 0 bases from V and 7 bases from J, with 15 bases in between. Germline lookup yields CDR1 MGHRA and CDR2 YSYEKL. Here the CDR3 DNA reads TGCGCCAGCAGCCAAGAGGCAGGGGCCTCTTTTGGCTACACCTTC. Translating gives CASSQEAGASFGYTF.

V is TRBV2 and J is TRBJ1-2; TRBD1 matches at 9 bases. Germline V gives CDR1 SNHLY, CDR2 FYNNEI. The CDR3 is 14 amino acids. V dropped 7 bases and J dropped 8; count of bases not matched to a gene: 11. CDR3 region: CASTRLGQGRGYTF. The CDR3 region has the DNA TGTGCCAGCACCCGCTTGGGACAGGGTCGGGGCTACACCTTC. The complete variable domain, with remaining parts taken from reference TRBV2 and TRBJ1-2, reads EPEVTQTPSHQVTQMGQEVILRCVPISNHLYFYWYRQILGQKVEFLVSFYNNEISEKSEIFDDQFSVERPDGSNFTLKIRSTKLEDSAMYFCASTRLGQGRGYTFGSGTRLTVV.

V is TRBV5-1 and J is TRBJ1-3, with a tentative D call TRBD1 (6 bases). Deletions cut 1 base from V and 4 bases from J, with 6 bases between. CDR3 length: 13 residues. Germline V CDR1 and CDR2: SGHRS, YFSETQ. CDR3 DNA sequence: TGCGCCAGCAGCTTGACAGGGGGAAACACCATATATTTT. Protein: CASSLTGGNTIYF. The complete variable domain, with remaining parts taken from reference TRBV5-1 and TRBJ1-3, reads KAGVTQTPRYLIKTRGQQVTLSCSPISGHRSVSWYQQTPGQGLQFLFEYFSETQRNKGNFPGRFSGRQFSNSRSEMNVSTLELGDSALYLCASSLTGGNTIYFGEGSWLTVV.

The rearrangement joins TRBV19 to TRBJ2-5; weak D call: TRBD2 (7 bases). CDR3 length: 17 amino acids. Germline V lookup: CDR1 LNHDA, CDR2 SQIVND (reference sequence). Trimming took off 1 base at V and 1 base at J, with 16 bases between the two ends. CDR3 sequence: CASSIVKAGAGQETQYF. The CDR3 coding sequence is TGTGCCAGTAGTATAGTGAAGGCGGGGGCGGGCCAAGAGACCCAGTACTTC.

The chain joins TRBV5-4 to TRBJ1-1; D remains unclear. CDR3 length: 14 residues. From germline, CDR1 is SGHNT and CDR2 YYREEE (reference sequence). V was clipped by 1 base and J by 1 base, with 8 bases between them. CDR3 nucleotide sequence: TGTGCCAGCAGCTTGCAGGCTCGGAACACTGAAGCTTTCTTT. Amino acids: CASSLQARNTEAFF.

The chain combines TRBV9 with TRBJ2-2, with 8 bases that match TRBD1. With V trimmed by 0 bases and J by 7 bases, 5 bases remained unmatched. CDR1 and CDR2 from the germline V gene are SGDLS and YYNGEE. The CDR3 sequence is 15 residues long. CDR3 loop: CASSVGQGANGELFF. In DNA, the CDR3 is TGTGCCAGCAGCGTAGGGCAGGGGGCAAACGGGGAGCTGTTTTTT.

This chain links TRBV19 with TRBJ2-7; 14 nucleotides agree with TRBD2. CDR1 and CDR2 from the germline V gene are LNHDA and SQIVND (reference sequence). The ends lost 5 bases at V and 0 bases at J; junction bases unmatched: 9. The CDR3 is 18 amino acids. CDR3 region: CASSPGTSGGRYSYEQYF. DNA for the CDR3: TGTGCCAGTAGTCCTGGGACTAGCGGGGGCCGCTACTCCTACGAGCAGTACTTC.

Concerning this clone itself: Compared with germline, one end of the junction differs, possibly owing to a read error. The chain has TRBV7-2 and TRBJ1-2, with 7 bases lining up with TRBD1. In germline, CDR1 is SGHTA, CDR2 FQGNSA. The CDR3 is 11 amino acids. The CDR3 nucleotides are TGTGCCAGCAGCCAACGGGAGGGACAGCTCTTC. Translated: CASSQREGQLF.

This chain links TRBV10-2 with TRBJ2-5; 14 positions agree with TRBD2. V trimming: 7 bases; J trimming: 9 bases; junction bases outside the gene matches: 10. CDR1 and CDR2 (germline): WSHSY, SAAADI. This CDR3 region has 15 residues. The CDR3 nucleotides are TGCGCCAGCACCCACCCGGGACTAGCGGGGGAAGCCCAGTACTTC. Residues: CASTHPGLAGEAQYF.

This chain uses TRBV7-2 with TRBJ1-3; TRBD1 might be the D (6 bases). Germline V gene sequence: CDR1 SGHTA, CDR2 FQGNSA. The CDR3 length is 16 residues. The V and J ends lost 1 base and 2 bases respectively, with 12 bases between them. The CDR3 nucleotides read TGTGCCAGCAGCTTAGTGGGCAGGGGCACTGGAAACACCATATATTTT. The encoded protein is CASSLVGRGTGNTIYF.